This TCR beta chain derives from a study of blood T cell repertoires in COVID-19. In the authors' methods: Estimated nucleated cell counts came from reference gene primer amplification. The repertoire was sequenced with immunoSEQ multiplex PCR; TCRdb's copy has only in-frame clones and lacks some. V and J calls and clone size are as listed in that table; D and trimming were resolved from the DNA. Of fewer than 150,000 clones in the sample, around 85% were seen once. The germline V gene encodes CDR1 MNHEY and CDR2 SMNVEV (reference sequence). CDR3 size: 15 residues. V dropped 6 bases and J dropped 3; count of bases not matched to a gene: 8.

The source is a man over 45 with acute or convalescent COVID-19. Sequences were obtained from peripheral blood. This chain links TRBV27 with TRBJ2-3; TRBD1 aligns across 8 bases. CDR3 DNA sequence: TGTGCCAGCAGGTCTATGGACAGGGTAACAGATACGCAGTATTTT. Translating gives CASRSMDRVTDTQYF.